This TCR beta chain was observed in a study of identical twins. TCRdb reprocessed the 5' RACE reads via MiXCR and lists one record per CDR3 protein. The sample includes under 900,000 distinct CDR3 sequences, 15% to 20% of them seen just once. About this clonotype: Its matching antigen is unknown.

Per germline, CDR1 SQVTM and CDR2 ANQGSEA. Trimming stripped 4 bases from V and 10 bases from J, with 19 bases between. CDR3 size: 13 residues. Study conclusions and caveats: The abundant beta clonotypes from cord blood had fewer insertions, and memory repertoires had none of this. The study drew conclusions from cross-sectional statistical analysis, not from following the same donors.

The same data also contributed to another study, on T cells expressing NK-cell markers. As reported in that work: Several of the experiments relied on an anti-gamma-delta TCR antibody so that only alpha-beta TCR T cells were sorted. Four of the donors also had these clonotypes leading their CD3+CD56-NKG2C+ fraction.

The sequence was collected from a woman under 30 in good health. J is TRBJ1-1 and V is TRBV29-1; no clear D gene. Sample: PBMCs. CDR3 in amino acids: CSVGLNGFVGAFF. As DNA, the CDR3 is TGCAGCGTTGGTCTTAATGGGTTTGTTGGAGCTTTCTTT. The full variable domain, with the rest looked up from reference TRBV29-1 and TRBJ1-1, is SAVISQKPSRDICQRGTSLTIQCQVDSQVTMMFWYRQQPGQSLTLIATANQGSEATYESGFVIDKFPISRPNLTFSTLTVSNMSPEDSSIYLCSVGLNGFVGAFFGQGTRLTVV.